This TCR beta chain was identified during a study of blood T cell repertoires in COVID-19. Study overall: Sites in the United States, Italy and Spain provided acute and convalescent COVID-19 samples. Sources were T cells, B-cell-depleted T cells, or PBMCs; the material itself was cDNA or gDNA.

With 4 bases clipped from V and 0 bases from J, the junction kept 9 bases outside the gene matches. CDR3 length: 17 residues. The V gene's germline CDR1 is SGHTS and CDR2 YDEGEE. Source study methods: Scientists estimated how many nucleated cells there were by amplifying reference gene primers. The repertoire was sequenced with immunoSEQ multiplex PCR; TCRdb's copy has only in-frame clones and lacks some. The DNA was the basis for D and trimming; V, J and clone size are from that table. Of roughly 110,000 clones listed, more than 80% are singletons. The clonotype was recovered from a woman aged 55 to 70 with COVID-19, enrolled during active disease. The V and J genes are TRBV5-8 and TRBJ2-1; TRBD1 aligns across 8 bases. Sequenced: peripheral blood. The DNA of the CDR3 is TGTGCCAGCAGCCATAGTCAGGGGGCGAGCTCCTACAATGAGCAGTTCTTC. Translated: CASSHSQGASSYNEQFF.